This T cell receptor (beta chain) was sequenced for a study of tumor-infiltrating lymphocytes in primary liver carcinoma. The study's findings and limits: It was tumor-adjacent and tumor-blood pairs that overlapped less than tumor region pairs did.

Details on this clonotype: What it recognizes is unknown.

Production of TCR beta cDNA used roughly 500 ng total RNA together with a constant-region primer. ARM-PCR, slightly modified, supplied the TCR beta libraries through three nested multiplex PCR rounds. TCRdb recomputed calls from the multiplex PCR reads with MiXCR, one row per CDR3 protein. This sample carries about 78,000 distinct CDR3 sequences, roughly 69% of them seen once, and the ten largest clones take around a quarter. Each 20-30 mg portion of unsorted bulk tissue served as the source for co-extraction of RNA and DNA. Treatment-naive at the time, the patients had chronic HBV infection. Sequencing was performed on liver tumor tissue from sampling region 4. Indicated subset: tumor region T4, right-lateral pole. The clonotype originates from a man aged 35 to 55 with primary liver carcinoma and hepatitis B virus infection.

The CDR3: CASSLGIAGVYKSYEQYF. The CDR3 coding sequence is TGTGCCAGCAGCCTGGGAATAGCGGGAGTTTATAAGTCCTACGAGCAGTACTTC. V gene TRBV11-1 combines with J gene TRBJ2-7, with 9 bases aligning to TRBD2. The CDR3 consists of 18 residues. Germline lookup yields CDR1 SGHAT and CDR2 FQDESV (reference sequence). V dropped 5 bases and J dropped 1; count of bases not matched to a gene: 15. Based on the CDR3 plus reference TRBV11-1 and TRBJ2-7, the full variable domain is EAEVAQSPRYKITEKSQAVAFWCDPISGHATLYWYRQILGQGPELLVQFQDESVVDDSQLPKDRFSAERLKGVDSTLKIQPAELGDSAMYLCASSLGIAGVYKSYEQYFGPGTRLTVT.